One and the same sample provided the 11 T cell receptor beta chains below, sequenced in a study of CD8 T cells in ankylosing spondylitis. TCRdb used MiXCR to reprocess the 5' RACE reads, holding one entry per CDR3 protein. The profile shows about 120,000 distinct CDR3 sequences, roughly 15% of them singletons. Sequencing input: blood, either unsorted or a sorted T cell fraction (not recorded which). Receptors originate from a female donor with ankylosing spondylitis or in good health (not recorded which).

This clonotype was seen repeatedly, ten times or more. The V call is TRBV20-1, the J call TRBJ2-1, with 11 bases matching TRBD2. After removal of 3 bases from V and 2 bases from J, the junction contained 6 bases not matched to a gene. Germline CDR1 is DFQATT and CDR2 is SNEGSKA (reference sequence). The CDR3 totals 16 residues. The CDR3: CSARAQLAGAYNEQFF. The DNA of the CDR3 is TGCAGTGCTAGGGCACAACTAGCGGGGGCCTACAATGAGCAGTTCTTC.

This chain's CDR3 is CASSEHDPGQDNSPLHF. The CDR3 DNA sequence: TGTGCCAGCAGTGAACATGATCCGGGACAGGATAATTCACCCCTCCACTTT. The chain carries TRBV2 and TRBJ1-6, with TRBD1 matching over 8 bases. Germline-derived CDR1 and CDR2 are SNHLY and FYNNEI. The CDR3 loop spans 17 amino acids. V lost 2 bases and J lost 5; bases outside the gene matches: 8. The complete variable domain, with remaining parts taken from reference TRBV2 and TRBJ1-6, reads EPEVTQTPSHQVTQMGQEVILRCVPISNHLYFYWYRQILGQKVEFLVSFYNNEISEKSEIFDDQFSVERPDGSNFTLKIRSTKLEDSAMYFCASSEHDPGQDNSPLHFGNGTRLTVT.

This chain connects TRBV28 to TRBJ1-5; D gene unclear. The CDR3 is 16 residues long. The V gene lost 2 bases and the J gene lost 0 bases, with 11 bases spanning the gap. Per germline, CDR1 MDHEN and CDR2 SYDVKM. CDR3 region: CASSLKGFYSNQPQHF. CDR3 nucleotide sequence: TGTGCCAGCAGTTTAAAGGGTTTTTATAGCAATCAGCCCCAGCATTTT. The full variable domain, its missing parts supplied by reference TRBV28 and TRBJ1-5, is DVKVTQSSRYLVKRTGEKVFLECVQDMDHENMFWYRQDPGLGLRLIYFSYDVKMKEKGDIPEGYSVSREKKERFSLILESASTNQTSMYLCASSLKGFYSNQPQHFGDGTRLSIL.

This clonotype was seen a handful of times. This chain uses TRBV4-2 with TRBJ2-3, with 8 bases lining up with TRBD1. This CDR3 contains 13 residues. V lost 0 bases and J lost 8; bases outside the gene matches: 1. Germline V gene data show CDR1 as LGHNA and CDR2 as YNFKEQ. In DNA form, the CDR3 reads TGTGCCAGCAGCCAAGAACAGGGGGGTACGCAGTATTTT. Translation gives CASSQEQGGTQYF.

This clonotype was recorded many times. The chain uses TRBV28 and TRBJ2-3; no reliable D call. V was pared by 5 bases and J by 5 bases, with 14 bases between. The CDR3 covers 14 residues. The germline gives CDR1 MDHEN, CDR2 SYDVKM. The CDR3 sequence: CASSRSVDGDTQYF. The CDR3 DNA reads TGTGCCAGCAGTCGATCGGTTGATGGAGATACGCAGTATTTT.

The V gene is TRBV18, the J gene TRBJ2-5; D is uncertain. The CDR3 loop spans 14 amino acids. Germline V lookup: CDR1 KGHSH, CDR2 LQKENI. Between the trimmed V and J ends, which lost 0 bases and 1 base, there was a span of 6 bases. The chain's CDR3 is CASSPPFPQETQYF. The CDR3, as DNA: TGTGCCAGCTCACCACCATTTCCCCAAGAGACCCAGTACTTC. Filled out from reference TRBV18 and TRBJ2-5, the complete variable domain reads NAGVMQNPRHLVRRRGQEARLRCSPMKGHSHVYWYRQLPEEGLKFMVYLQKENIIDESGMPKERFSAEFPKEGPSILRIQQVVRGDSAAYFCASSPPFPQETQYFGPGTRLLVL.

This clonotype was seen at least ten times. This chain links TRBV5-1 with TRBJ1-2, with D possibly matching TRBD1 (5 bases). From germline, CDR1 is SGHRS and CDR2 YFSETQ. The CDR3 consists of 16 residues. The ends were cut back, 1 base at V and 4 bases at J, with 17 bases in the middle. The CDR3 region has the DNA TGCGCCAGCAGCTTGTTGGGTACAGGCAACGGCTATGGCTACACCTTC. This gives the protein CASSLLGTGNGYGYTF. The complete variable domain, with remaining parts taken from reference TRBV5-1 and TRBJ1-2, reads KAGVTQTPRYLIKTRGQQVTLSCSPISGHRSVSWYQQTPGQGLQFLFEYFSETQRNKGNFPGRFSGRQFSNSRSEMNVSTLELGDSALYLCASSLLGTGNGYGYTFGSGTRLTVV.

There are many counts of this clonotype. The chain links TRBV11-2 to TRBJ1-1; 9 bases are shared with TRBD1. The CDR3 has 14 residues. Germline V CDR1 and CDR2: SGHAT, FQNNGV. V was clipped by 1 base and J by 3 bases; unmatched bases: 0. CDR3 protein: CASSLGQGDTEAFF. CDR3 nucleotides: TGTGCCAGCAGCTTAGGACAGGGGGACACTGAAGCTTTCTTT.

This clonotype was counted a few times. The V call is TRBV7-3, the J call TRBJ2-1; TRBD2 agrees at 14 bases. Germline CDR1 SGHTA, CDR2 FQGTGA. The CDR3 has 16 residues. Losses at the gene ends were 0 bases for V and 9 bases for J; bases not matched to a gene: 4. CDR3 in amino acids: CASSLTGLAGAIEQFF. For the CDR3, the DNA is TGTGCCAGCAGCTTAACGGGACTAGCGGGGGCGATTGAGCAGTTCTTC.

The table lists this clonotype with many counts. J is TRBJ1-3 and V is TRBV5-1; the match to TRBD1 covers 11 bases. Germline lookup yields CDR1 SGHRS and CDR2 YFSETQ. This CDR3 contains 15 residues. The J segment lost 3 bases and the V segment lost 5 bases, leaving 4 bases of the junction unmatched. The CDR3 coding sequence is TGCGCCAGCAGTGCGGACAGGGGGCTTGGAAACACCATATATTTT. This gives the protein CASSADRGLGNTIYF.

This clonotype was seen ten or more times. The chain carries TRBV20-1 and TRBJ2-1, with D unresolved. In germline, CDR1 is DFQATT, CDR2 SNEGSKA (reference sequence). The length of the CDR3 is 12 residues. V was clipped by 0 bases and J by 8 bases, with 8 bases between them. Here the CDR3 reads CSARDSFHEQFF. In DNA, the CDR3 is TGCAGTGCTAGAGACAGTTTTCATGAGCAGTTCTTC.